This passage covers 18 T cell receptor beta chains from one sample sequenced in a study of PD-1 blockade in mismatch repair-deficient tumors. Here immunoSEQ multiplex PCR was the method, and the copy in TCRdb shows in-frame clones only, minus some. The table records under 50,000 clones, 77% of them present only once. The sequences come from PBMCs, collected before pembrolizumab treatment. These receptors were taken from an adult with mismatch repair-deficient cancer.

This chain uses TRBV6-6 with TRBJ2-7; maybe TRBD1 (5 bases). The CDR3 runs 13 residues. V was trimmed by 7 bases and J by 3 bases, leaving 13 bases between them. CDR1 is MNHNY and CDR2 is SVGAGI in the germline V gene (reference sequence). The DNA of the CDR3 is TGTGCCAGCACCGACACCGACAGCTACGAGCAGTACTTC. Its protein is CASTDTDSYEQYF.

The chain uses TRBV7-8 and TRBJ1-5; 8 nucleotides match TRBD1. Germline assignment: CDR1 SGHVS and CDR2 FQNEAQ. This CDR3 has 16 residues. J was trimmed by 3 bases and V by 1 base; bases with no gene match: 5. The CDR3 DNA follows: TGTGCCAGCAGCTTAGAGGGACAGGCTATCAATCAGCCCCAGCATTTT. Its translation is CASSLEGQAINQPQHF.

The chain is built from TRBV4-1 and TRBJ2-5; D could derive from TRBD1 or TRBD2 (5 bases each). The CDR3 has 13 residues. In germline, CDR1 is MGHRA, CDR2 YSYEKL. V shed 5 bases and J shed 2 bases, with 9 bases lying between them. The chain's CDR3 is CASSGGFQETQYF. The CDR3 DNA reads TGCGCCAGCAGCGGGGGATTTCAAGAGACCCAGTACTTC.

The rearrangement uses TRBV7-9 and TRBJ2-6; D remains unclear. V was trimmed by 6 bases and J by 2 bases, leaving 8 bases between them. The germline gives CDR1 SEHNR, CDR2 FQNEAQ (reference sequence). CDR3 length: 14 amino acids. CDR3 in DNA: TGTGCCAGCAGTTCCCGAGCTGGGGCCAACGTCCTGACTTTC. Protein sequence: CASSSRAGANVLTF.

This clone has more than one count but fewer than ten. The chain is built from TRBV9 and TRBJ1-2, with 7 positions matching TRBD1. The CDR3 loop spans 15 amino acids. The ends lost 5 bases at V and 1 base at J; junction bases unmatched: 8. CDR1 SGDLS and CDR2 YYNGEE come from the germline V gene. This chain's CDR3 is CASSPGDRHNYGYTF. The CDR3 region has the DNA TGTGCCAGCAGTCCAGGGGACAGACATAACTATGGCTACACCTTC.

This sequence joins TRBV9 and TRBJ1-1; no definite D call. V was trimmed by 0 bases and J by 1 base, leaving 13 bases between them. The CDR3 consists of 16 residues. Germline CDR1 reads SGDLS; CDR2 reads YYNGEE. The CDR3 sequence is CASSVASGVWNTEAFF. In DNA form, the CDR3 reads TGTGCCAGCAGCGTAGCTTCCGGGGTTTGGAACACTGAAGCTTTCTTT.

To note about this clone: The same CDR3 arises from other DNA sequences in this sample as well. The chain is built from TRBV7-6 and TRBJ2-2, with unresolved D. The CDR3 has 14 residues. Per germline, CDR1 SGHVS and CDR2 FNYEAQ. Trimming shortened V by 1 base and J by 2 bases, and 5 bases separated the two germline ends. This CDR3 is CASSLGLNTGELFF. The DNA of the CDR3 is TGTGCCAGCAGCTTAGGGCTAAACACCGGGGAGCTGTTTTTT. Looking up the rest from reference TRBV7-6 and TRBJ2-2 gives the full variable domain: GAGVSQSPRYKVTKRGQDVALRCDPISGHVSLYWYRQALGQGPEFLTYFNYEAQQDKSGLPNDRFSAERPEGSISTLTIQRTEQRDSAMYRCASSLGLNTGELFFGEGSRLTVL.

The chain couples TRBV21-1 to TRBJ2-3; whether TRBD2, the table's D call, matches the DNA was not checked. TRBV21-1 represents a pseudogene. The CDR3 contains 15 residues. The CDR3 reads CASSKVRRWIPTQYF. As DNA, the CDR3 is TGTGCCAGCAGCAAAGTCCGGAGGTGGATCCCTACGCAGTATTTT.

The chain is built from TRBV7-9 and TRBJ2-1; D is unclear. CDR3 length: 12 amino acids. Per germline, CDR1 SEHNR and CDR2 FQNEAQ (reference sequence). Trimming took 8 bases from V and 1 from J, leaving 6 bases between them. CDR3 residues: CASAVSYNEQFF. CDR3 nucleotide sequence: TGTGCCAGCGCAGTTTCCTACAATGAGCAGTTCTTC.

This clone was counted a single time. The J gene is TRBJ2-7, the V gene TRBV5-4; the D gene is possibly TRBD1 (5 bases). Germline CDR1 is SGHNT and CDR2 is YYREEE (reference sequence). The CDR3 spans 16 residues. V lost 0 bases to trimming and J lost 4 bases, with 17 bases between them. The CDR3 nucleotides are TGTGCCAGCAGCTTGGCAGGTAGGGGCAAAGATTACGAGCAGTACTTC. It specifies CASSLAGRGKDYEQYF.

This clone was picked up one time. The chain carries TRBV7-2 and TRBJ2-7; D remains ambiguous. The CDR3 runs to 13 residues. Trimming left V 0 bases short and J 5 bases short, with 8 bases between. Germline CDR1 is SGHTA and CDR2 is FQGNSA. CDR3 loop: CASSLAGMDEQYF. The CDR3, as DNA: TGTGCCAGCAGCTTAGCAGGGATGGACGAGCAGTACTTC.

The rearrangement uses TRBV2 and TRBJ1-4, with 8 bases aligning to TRBD1. The CDR3 is made up of 12 amino acids. V lost 8 bases to trimming and J lost 7 bases; unmatched junction nucleotides: 3. The germline V gene encodes CDR1 SNHLY and CDR2 FYNNEI. CDR3 bases: TGTGCCAGCTGGACAGGGAGTGAAAAACTGTTTTTT. Translating gives CASWTGSEKLFF. The full variable domain, its missing parts supplied by reference TRBV2 and TRBJ1-4, is EPEVTQTPSHQVTQMGQEVILRCVPISNHLYFYWYRQILGQKVEFLVSFYNNEISEKSEIFDDQFSVERPDGSNFTLKIRSTKLEDSAMYFCASWTGSEKLFFGSGTQLSVL.

This chain connects TRBV25-1 to TRBJ2-1; 9 bases line up with TRBD2. The CDR3 length is 13 residues. Germline lookup yields CDR1 MGHDK and CDR2 SYGVNS. J gave up 1 base and V 8 bases, and 0 bases lay outside the gene matches. The CDR3 DNA follows: TGTGCCAGCGGACTAGCGTCCTACAATGAGCAGTTCTTC. Protein sequence: CASGLASYNEQFF. The entire variable domain, with the rest obtained from reference TRBV25-1 and TRBJ2-1, is as follows: EADIYQTPRYLVIGTGKKITLECSQTMGHDKMYWYQQDPGMELHLIHYSYGVNSTEKGDLSSESTVSRIRTEHFPLTLESARPSHTSQYLCASGLASYNEQFFGPGTRLTVL.

This clone appeared a few times. J is TRBJ2-3 and V is TRBV19; D is perhaps TRBD1 (5 bases). Trimming took off 5 bases at V and 4 bases at J, with 7 bases between the two ends. CDR3 length equals 12 residues. CDR1 is LNHDA, CDR2 SQIVND, per germline (reference sequence). The CDR3 region is CASSSGPDTQYF. The CDR3 nucleotides read TGTGCCAGTAGTTCAGGGCCAGATACGCAGTATTTT.

The chain joins TRBV7-2 to TRBJ2-3; TRBD2 matches 7 bases. The germline V gene has CDR1 SGHTA and CDR2 FQGNSA. J lost 0 bases, V lost 5 bases, and 5 bases had no gene match. The length of the CDR3 is 15 residues. Written as DNA, the CDR3 is TGTGCCAGCAGCCGCGGGGGAGGGAGCACAGATACGCAGTATTTT. Amino acid sequence: CASSRGGGSTDTQYF. The full variable domain, rest sourced from reference TRBV7-2 and TRBJ2-3, is GAGVSQSPSNKVTEKGKDVELRCDPISGHTALYWYRQSLGQGLEFLIYFQGNSAPDKSGLPSDRFSAERTGGSVSTLTIQRTQQEDSAVYLCASSRGGGSTDTQYFGPGTRLTVL.

J is TRBJ2-1 and V is TRBV7-2; D unresolved. CDR3 length: 16 amino acids. Trimming pared 5 bases from V and 3 bases from J, leaving 17 bases between. CDR1 SGHTA and CDR2 FQGNSA come from the germline V gene. The CDR3 bases are TGTGCCAGCAGCCCGTTTGGGCAGAAGGGCTACAATGAGCAGTTCTTC. This sequence encodes CASSPFGQKGYNEQFF.

This clone was seen only a few times. The V call is TRBV7-6, the J call TRBJ2-7; 8 bases map to TRBD1. The V gene end was trimmed by 0 bases and the J gene end by 7 bases; junction bases not matched to a gene: 11. The CDR3 length is 16 residues. From germline, CDR1 is SGHVS and CDR2 FNYEAQ. This CDR3 reads CASSLASAQGAGEQYF. CDR3 coding DNA: TGTGCCAGCAGCTTAGCGAGTGCCCAGGGGGCTGGGGAGCAGTACTTC.

V usage is TRBV27 and J usage is TRBJ2-1; 8 bases align to TRBD1. The J segment lost 9 bases and the V segment lost 5 bases, leaving 18 bases of the junction unmatched. CDR1 MNHEY and CDR2 SMNVEV come from the germline V gene (reference sequence). CDR3 length: 17 amino acids. CDR3 in DNA: TGTGCCAGCAGTGGGTACAGGGGGGACCCTTTTCTGGTTGAGCAGTTCTTC. Its protein is CASSGYRGDPFLVEQFF.